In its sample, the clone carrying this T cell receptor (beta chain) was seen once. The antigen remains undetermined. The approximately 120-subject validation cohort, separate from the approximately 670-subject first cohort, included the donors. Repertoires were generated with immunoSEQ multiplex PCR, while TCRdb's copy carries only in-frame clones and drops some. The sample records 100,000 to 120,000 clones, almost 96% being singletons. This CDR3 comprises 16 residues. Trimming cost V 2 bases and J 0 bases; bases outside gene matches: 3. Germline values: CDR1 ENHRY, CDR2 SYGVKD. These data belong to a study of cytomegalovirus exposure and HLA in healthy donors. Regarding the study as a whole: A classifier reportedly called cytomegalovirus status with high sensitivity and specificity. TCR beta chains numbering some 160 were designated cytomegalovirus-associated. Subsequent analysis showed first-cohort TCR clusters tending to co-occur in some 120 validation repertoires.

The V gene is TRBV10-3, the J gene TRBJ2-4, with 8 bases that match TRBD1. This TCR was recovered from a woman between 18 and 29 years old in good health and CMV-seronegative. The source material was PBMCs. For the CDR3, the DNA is TGTGCCATCAGTGAGGGACAGGGACTAGCCAAAAACATTCAGTACTTC. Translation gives CAISEGQGLAKNIQYF.